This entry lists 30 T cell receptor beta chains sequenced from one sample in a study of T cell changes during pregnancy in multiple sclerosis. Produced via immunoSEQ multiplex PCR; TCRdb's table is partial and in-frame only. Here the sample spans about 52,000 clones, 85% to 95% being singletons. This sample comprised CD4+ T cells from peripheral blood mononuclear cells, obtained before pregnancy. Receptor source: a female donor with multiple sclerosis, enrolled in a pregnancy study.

The CDR3 is CASSLYRERSTDTQYF. CDR3 nucleotides: TGTGCCAGCAGCCTCTACAGGGAGCGTAGCACAGATACGCAGTATTTT. This chain links TRBV4-2 with TRBJ2-3, with D maybe TRBD1 (6 bases). V was pared by 4 bases and J by 0 bases, with 14 bases between. Germline V gives CDR1 LGHNA, CDR2 YNFKEQ. The CDR3 is made up of 16 amino acids.

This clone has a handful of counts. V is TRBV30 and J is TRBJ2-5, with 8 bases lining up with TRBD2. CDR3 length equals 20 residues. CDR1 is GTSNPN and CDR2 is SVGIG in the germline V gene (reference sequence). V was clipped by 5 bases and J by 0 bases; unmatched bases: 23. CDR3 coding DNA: TGTGCCTGGGGTCGGATCAAAAAACTAGCGGTTAATCTGTACCAAGAGACCCAGTACTTC. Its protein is CAWGRIKKLAVNLYQETQYF.

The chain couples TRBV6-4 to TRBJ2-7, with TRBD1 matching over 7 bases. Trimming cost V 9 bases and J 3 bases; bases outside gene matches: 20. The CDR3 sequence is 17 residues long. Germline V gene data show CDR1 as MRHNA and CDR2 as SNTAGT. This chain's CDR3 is CASDGQEGAVALYEQYF. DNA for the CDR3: TGTGCCAGTGACGGACAGGAAGGGGCGGTCGCCCTCTACGAGCAGTACTTC.

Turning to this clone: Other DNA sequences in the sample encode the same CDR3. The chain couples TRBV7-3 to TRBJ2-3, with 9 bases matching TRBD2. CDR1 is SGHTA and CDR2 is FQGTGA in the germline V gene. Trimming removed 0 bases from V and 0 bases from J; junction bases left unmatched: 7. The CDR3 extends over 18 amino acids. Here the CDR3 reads CASSLTAGGGGSTDTQYF. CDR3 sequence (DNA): TGTGCCAGCAGCTTAACGGCGGGAGGGGGCGGTAGCACAGATACGCAGTATTTT.

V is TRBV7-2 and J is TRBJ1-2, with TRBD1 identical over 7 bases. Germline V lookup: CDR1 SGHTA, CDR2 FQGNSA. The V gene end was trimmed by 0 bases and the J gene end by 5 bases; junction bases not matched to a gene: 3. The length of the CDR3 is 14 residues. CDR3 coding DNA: TGTGCCAGCAGCTTAGCGAACAGGGGATATGGCTACACCTTC. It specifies CASSLANRGYGYTF.

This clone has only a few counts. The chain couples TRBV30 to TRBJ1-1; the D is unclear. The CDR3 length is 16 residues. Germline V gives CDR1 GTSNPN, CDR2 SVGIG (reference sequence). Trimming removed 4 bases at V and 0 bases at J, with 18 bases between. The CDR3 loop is CAWKRTENRMNTEAFF. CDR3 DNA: TGTGCCTGGAAGCGAACGGAAAACCGAATGAACACTGAAGCTTTCTTT. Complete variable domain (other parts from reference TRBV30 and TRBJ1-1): SQTIHQWPATLVQPVGSPLSLECTVEGTSNPNLYWYRQAAGRGLQLLFYSVGIGQISSEVPQNLSASRPQDRQFILSSKKLLLSDSGFYLCAWKRTENRMNTEAFFGQGTRLTVV.

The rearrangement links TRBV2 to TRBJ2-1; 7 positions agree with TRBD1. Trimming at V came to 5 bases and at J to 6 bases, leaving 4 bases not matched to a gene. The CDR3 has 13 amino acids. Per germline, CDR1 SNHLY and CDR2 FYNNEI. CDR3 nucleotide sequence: TGTGCCAGCAGTATCCGACAGGGCAATGAGCAGTTCTTC. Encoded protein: CASSIRQGNEQFF.

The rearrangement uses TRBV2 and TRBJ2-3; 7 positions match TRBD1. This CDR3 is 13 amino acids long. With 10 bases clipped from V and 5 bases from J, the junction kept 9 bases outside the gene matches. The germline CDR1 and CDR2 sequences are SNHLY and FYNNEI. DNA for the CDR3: TGTGCCACCCAACAGGGGCAGGTAGATACGCAGTATTTT. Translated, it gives CATQQGQVDTQYF.

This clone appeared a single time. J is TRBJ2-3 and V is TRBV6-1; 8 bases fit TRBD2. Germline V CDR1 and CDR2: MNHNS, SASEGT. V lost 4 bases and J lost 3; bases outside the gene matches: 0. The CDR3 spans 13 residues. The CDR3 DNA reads TGTGCCAGCAGTGGACTAGCGACAGATACGCAGTATTTT. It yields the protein CASSGLATDTQYF.

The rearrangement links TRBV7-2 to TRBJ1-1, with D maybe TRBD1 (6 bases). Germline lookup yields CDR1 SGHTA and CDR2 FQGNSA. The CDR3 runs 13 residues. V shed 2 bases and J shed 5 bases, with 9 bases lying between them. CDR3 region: CASSLYRVTEAFF. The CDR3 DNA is TGTGCCAGCAGCTTATACAGGGTAACTGAAGCTTTCTTT.

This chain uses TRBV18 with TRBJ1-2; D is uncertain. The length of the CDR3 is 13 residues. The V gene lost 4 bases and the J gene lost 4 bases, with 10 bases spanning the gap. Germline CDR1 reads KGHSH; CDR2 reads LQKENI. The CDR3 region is CASSLSQAYGYTF. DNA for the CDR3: TGTGCCAGCTCACTATCTCAGGCCTATGGCTACACCTTC.

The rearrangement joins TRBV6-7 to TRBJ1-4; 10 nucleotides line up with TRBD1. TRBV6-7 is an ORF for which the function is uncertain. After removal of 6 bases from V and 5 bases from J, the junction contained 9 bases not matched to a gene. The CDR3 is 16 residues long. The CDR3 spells CASRSGTGERNEKLFF. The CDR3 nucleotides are TGTGCCAGCAGATCCGGGACAGGGGAGAGGAATGAAAAACTGTTTTTT.

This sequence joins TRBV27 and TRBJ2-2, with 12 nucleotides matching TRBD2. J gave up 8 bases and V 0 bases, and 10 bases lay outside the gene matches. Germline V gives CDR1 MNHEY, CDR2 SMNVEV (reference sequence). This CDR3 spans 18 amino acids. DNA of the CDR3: TGTGCCAGCAGTTTATCGAGCCTAGCGGGAGGGCCGACGGGGGAGCTGTTTTTT. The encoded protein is CASSLSSLAGGPTGELFF.

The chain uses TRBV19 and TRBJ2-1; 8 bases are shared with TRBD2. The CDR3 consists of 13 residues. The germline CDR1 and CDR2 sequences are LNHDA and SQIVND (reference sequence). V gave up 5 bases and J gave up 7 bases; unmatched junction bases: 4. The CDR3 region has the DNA TGTGCCAGTAGTGCACTAGCGGCGAATGAGCAGTTCTTC. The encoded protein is CASSALAANEQFF.

The chain's CDR3 is CATSRVGGARQPQHF. The CDR3 DNA reads TGTGCCACCAGCAGAGTCGGGGGGGCGAGACAGCCCCAGCATTTT. The chain couples TRBV15 to TRBJ1-5; possibly TRBD1 for D (6 bases). V lost 1 base and J 7 bases, leaving 14 bases between the germline ends. Germline-derived CDR1 and CDR2 are LNHNV and YYDKDF (reference sequence). CDR3 size: 15 residues.

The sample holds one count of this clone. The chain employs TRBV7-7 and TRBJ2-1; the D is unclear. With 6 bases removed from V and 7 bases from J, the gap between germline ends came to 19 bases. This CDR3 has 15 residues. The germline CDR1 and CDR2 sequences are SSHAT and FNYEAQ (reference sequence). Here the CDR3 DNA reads TGTGCCAGCAGTCTGAAACCCGGGTTCTCGAATGAGCAGTTCTTC. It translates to CASSLKPGFSNEQFF.

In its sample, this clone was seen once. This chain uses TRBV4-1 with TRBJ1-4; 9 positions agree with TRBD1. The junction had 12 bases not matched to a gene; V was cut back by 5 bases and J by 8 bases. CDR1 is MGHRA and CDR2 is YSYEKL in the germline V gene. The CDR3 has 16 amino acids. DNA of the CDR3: TGCGCCAGCAGCGTTCCCGGGACAGGGTCAGGGGAAAAACTGTTTTTT. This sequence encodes CASSVPGTGSGEKLFF.

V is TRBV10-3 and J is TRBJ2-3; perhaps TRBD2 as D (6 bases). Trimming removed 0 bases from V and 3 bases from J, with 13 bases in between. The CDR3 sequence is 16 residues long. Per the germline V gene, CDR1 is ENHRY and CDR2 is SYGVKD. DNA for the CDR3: TGTGCCATCAGTGAGTCGAAGCGGGCTCAGACAGATACGCAGTATTTT. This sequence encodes CAISESKRAQTDTQYF.

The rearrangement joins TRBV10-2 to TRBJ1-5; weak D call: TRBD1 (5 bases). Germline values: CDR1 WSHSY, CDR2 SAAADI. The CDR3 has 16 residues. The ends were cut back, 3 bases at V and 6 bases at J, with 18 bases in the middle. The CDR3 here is CASSDSMPARGQPQHF. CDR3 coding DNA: TGCGCCAGCAGTGATTCGATGCCAGCAAGGGGTCAGCCCCAGCATTTT.

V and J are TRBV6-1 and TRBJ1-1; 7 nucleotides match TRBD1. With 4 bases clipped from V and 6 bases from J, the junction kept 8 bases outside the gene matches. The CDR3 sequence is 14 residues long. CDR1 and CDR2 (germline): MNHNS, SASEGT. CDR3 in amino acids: CASSAHGTVPEAFF. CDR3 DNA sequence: TGTGCCAGCAGTGCACACGGGACAGTTCCTGAAGCTTTCTTT.

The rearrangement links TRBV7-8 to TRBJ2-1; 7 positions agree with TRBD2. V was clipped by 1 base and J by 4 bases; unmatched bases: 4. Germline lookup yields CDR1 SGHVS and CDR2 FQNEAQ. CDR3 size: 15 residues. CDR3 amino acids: CASSLGDYGYNEQFF. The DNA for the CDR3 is TGTGCCAGCAGCTTAGGGGACTACGGGTACAATGAGCAGTTCTTC. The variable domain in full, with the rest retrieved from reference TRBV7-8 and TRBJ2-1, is GAGVSQSPRYKVAKRGQDVALRCDPISGHVSLFWYQQALGQGPEFLTYFQNEAQLDKSGLPSDRFFAERPEGSVSTLKIQRTQQEDSAVYLCASSLGDYGYNEQFFGPGTRLTVL.

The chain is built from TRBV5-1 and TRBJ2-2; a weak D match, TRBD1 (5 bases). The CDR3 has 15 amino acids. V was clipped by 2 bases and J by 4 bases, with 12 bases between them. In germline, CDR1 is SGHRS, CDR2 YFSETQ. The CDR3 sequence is CASSLTQGSTGELFF. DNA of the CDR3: TGCGCCAGCAGCTTAACCCAGGGTAGCACCGGGGAGCTGTTTTTT.

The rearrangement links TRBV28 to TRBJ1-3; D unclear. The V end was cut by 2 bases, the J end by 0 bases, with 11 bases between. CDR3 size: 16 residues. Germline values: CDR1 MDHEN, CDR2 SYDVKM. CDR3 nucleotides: TGTGCCAGCAGTTTAAATGTGGCCCTCTCTGGAAACACCATATATTTT. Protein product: CASSLNVALSGNTIYF.

Written as DNA, the CDR3 is TGTGCCAGCAGGCCGGGACAGGGGAACACCGGGGAGCTGTTTTTT. This gives the protein CASRPGQGNTGELFF. The chain links TRBV11-1 to TRBJ2-2; 9 nucleotides agree with TRBD1. The CDR3 is made up of 15 amino acids. Germline assignment: CDR1 SGHAT and CDR2 FQDESV (reference sequence). J was trimmed by 1 base and V by 6 bases; bases with no gene match: 3.

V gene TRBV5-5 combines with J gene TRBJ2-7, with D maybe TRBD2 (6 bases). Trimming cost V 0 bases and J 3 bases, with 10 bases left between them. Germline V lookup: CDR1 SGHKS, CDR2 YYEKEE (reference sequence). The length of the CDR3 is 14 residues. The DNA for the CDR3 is TGTGCCAGCAGCTTGGGGGCGGGACTCTACGAGCAGTACTTC. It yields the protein CASSLGAGLYEQYF. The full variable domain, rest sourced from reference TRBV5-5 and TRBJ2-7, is DAGVTQSPTHLIKTRGQQVTLRCSPISGHKSVSWYQQVLGQGPQFIFQYYEKEERGRGNFPDRFSARQFPNYSSELNVNALLLGDSALYLCASSLGAGLYEQYFGPGTRLTVT.

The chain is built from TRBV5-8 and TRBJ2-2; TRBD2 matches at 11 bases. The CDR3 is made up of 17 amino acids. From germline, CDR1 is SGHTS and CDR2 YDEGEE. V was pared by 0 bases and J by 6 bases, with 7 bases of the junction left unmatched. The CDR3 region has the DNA TGTGCCAGCAGCTTGGCAGTACTAGCGGGAGTACCCGGGGAGCTGTTTTTT. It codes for CASSLAVLAGVPGELFF.

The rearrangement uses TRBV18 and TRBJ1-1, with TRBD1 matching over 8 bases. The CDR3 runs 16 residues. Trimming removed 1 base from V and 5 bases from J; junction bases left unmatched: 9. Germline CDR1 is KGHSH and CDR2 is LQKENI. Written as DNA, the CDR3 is TGTGCCAGCTCACCACGGTCGCAGGGGGCGAGAACTGAAGCTTTCTTT. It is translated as CASSPRSQGARTEAFF.

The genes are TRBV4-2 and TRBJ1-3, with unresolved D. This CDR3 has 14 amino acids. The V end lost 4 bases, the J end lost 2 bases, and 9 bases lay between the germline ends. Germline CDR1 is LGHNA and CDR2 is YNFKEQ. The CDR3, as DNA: TGTGCCAGCAGCCCGAGTGAGGCTGGAAACACCATATATTTT. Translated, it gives CASSPSEAGNTIYF.

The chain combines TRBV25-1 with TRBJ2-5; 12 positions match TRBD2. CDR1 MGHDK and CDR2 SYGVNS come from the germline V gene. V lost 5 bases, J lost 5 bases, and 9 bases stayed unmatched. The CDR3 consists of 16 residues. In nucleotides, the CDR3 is TGTGCCAGCAGTCCAGCCAGACTAGCGGGAGTGGAGACCCAGTACTTC. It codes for CASSPARLAGVETQYF.

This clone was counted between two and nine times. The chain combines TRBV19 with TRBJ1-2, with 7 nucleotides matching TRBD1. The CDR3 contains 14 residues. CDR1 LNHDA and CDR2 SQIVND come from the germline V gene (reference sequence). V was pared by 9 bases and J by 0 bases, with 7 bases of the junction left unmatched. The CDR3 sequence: CASKDRAANYGYTF. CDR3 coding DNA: TGTGCCAGCAAAGACAGGGCCGCTAACTATGGCTACACCTTC.